The clone carrying this TCR beta chain has a count of ten or more. Germline V gene sequence: CDR1 SGHRS, CDR2 YFSETQ. Trimming took off 4 bases at V and 7 bases at J, with 21 bases between the two ends. CDR3 length equals 15 residues. The data stem from a study of regulatory T cells in long-lasting Graves disease. HTBI primers from iRepertoire and Arm-PCR of CDR3 regions yielded the TCR beta libraries. TCRdb called the multiplex PCR reads again in MiXCR, with one record for every CDR3 protein. The table shows approximately 310,000 distinct CDR3 sequences, with about 18% occurring only once. This sample's time point: newly diagnosed GD, antithyroid drugs for less than 3 months. Isolated PBMC RNA provided the starting material for the TCR library.

Sequencing used peripheral blood mononuclear cells (PBMCs), obtained at new diagnosis, from a patient treated with antithyroid drugs. This receptor was taken from a female donor with Graves disease. The chain uses TRBV5-1 and TRBJ2-7, with D perhaps TRBD1 (5 bases). The CDR3 bases are TGCGCCAGCAGCCTCCTTACGCAGGGTGCAGGGGAGCAGTACTTC. As protein: CASSLLTQGAGEQYF. The full variable domain, its missing parts supplied by reference TRBV5-1 and TRBJ2-7, is KAGVTQTPRYLIKTRGQQVTLSCSPISGHRSVSWYQQTPGQGLQFLFEYFSETQRNKGNFPGRFSGRQFSNSRSEMNVSTLELGDSALYLCASSLLTQGAGEQYFGPGTRLTVT.